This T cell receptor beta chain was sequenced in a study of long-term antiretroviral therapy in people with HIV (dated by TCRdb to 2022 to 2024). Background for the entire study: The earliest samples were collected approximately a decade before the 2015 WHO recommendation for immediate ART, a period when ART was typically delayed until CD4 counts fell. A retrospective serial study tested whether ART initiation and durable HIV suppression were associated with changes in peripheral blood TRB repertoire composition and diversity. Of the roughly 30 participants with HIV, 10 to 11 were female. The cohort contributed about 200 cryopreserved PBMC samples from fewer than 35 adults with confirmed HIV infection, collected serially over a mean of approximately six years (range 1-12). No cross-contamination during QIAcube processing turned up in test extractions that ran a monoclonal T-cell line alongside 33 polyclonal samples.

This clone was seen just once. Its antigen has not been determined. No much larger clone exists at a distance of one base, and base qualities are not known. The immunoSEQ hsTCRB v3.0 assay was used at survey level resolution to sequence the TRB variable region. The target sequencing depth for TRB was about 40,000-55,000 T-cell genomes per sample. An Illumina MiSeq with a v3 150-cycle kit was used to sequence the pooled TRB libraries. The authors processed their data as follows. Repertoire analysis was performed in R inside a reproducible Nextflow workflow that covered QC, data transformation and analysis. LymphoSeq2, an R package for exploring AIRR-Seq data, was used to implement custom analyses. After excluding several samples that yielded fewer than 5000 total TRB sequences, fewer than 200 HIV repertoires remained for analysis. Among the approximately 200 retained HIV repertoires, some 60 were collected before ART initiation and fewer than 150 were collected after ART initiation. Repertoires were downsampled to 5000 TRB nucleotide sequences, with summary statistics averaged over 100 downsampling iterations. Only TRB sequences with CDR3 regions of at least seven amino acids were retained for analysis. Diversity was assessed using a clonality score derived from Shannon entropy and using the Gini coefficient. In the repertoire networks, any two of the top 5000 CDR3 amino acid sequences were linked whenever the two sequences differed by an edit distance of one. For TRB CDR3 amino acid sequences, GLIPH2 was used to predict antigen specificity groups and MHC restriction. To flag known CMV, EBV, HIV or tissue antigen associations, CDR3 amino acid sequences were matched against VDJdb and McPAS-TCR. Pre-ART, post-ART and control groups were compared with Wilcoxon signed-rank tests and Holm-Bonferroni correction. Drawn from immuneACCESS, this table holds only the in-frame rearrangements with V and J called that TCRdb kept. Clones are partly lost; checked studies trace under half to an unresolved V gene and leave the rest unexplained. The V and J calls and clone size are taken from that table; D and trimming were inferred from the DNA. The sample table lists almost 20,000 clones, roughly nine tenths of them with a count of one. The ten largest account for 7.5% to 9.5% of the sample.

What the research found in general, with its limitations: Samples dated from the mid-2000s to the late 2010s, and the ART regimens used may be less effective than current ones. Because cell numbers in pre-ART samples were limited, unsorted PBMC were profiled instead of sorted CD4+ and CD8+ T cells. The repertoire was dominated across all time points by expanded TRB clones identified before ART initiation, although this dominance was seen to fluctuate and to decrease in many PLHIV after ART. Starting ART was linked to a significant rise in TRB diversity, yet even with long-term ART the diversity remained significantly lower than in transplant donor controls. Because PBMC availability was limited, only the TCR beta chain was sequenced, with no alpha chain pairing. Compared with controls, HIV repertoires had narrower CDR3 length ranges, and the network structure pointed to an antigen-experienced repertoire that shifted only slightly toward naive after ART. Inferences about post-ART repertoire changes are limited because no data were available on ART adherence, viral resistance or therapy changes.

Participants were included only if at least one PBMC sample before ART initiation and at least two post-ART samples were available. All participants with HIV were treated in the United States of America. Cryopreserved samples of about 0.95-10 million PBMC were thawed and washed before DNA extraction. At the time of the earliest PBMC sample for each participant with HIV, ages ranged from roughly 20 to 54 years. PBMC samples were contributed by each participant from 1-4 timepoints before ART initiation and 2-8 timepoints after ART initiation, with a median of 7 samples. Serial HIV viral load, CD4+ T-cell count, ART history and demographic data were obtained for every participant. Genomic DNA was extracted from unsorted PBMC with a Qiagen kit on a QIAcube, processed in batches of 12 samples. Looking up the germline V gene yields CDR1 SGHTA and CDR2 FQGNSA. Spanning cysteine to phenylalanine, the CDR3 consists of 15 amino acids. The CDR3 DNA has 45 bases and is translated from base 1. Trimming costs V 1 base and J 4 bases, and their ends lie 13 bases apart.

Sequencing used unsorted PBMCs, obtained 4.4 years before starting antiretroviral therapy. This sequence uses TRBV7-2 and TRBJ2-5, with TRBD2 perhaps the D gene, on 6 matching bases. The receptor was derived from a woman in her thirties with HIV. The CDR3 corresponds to CASSLVPRRGETQYF. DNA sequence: TGTGCCAGCAGCTTAGTCCCACGGCGGGGAGAGACCCAGTACTTC.